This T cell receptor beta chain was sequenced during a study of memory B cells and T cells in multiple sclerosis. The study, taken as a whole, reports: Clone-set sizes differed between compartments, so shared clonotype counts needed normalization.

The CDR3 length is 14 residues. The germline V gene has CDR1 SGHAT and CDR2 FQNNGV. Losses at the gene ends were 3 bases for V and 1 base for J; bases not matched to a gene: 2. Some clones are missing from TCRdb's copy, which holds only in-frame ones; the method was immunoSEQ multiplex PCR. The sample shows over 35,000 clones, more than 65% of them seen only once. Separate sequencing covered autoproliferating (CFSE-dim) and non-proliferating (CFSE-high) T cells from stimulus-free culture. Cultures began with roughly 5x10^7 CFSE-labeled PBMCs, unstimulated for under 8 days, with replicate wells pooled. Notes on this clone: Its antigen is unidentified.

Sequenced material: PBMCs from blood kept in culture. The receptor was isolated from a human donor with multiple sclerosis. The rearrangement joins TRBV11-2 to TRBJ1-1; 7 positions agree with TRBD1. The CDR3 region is CASSFGTANTEAFF. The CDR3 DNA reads TGTGCCAGCAGCTTCGGGACAGCGAACACTGAAGCTTTCTTT.